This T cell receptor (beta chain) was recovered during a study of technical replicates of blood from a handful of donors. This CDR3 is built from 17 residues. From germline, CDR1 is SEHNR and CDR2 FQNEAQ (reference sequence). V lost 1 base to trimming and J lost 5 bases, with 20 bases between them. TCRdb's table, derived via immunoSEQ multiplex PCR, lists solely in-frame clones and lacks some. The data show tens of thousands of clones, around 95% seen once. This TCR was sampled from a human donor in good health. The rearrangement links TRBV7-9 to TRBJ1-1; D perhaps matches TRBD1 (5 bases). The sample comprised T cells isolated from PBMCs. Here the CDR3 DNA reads TGTGCCAGCAGCTTAGGAGTTGCAGGCCCTAAGGGGACTGAAGCTTTCTTT. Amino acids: CASSLGVAGPKGTEAFF.